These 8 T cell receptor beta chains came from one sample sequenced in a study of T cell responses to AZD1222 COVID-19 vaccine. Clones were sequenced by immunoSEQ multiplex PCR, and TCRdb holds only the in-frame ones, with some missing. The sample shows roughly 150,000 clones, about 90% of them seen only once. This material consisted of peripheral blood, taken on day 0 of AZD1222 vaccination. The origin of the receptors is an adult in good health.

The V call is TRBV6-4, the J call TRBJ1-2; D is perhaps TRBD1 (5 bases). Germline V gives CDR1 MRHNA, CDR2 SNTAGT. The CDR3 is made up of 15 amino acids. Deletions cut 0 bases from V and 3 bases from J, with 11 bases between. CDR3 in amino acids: CASSDSRQGYYGYTF. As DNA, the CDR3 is TGTGCCAGCAGTGACTCCCGTCAGGGATACTATGGCTACACCTTC.

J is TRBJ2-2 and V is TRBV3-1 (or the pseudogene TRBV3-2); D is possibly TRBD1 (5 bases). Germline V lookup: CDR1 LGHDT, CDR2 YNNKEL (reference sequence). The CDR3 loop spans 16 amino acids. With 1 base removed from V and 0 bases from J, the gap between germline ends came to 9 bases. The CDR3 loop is CASSQGRTSNTGELFF. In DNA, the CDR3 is TGTGCCAGCAGCCAAGGTCGGACATCGAACACCGGGGAGCTGTTTTTT.

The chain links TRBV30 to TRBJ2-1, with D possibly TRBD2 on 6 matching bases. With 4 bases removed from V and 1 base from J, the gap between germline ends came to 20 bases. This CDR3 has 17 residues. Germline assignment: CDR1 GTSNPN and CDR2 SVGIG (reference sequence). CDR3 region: CAWNKRATLSSYNEQFF. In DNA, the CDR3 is TGTGCCTGGAATAAGCGGGCGACTCTTTCTTCCTACAATGAGCAGTTCTTC.

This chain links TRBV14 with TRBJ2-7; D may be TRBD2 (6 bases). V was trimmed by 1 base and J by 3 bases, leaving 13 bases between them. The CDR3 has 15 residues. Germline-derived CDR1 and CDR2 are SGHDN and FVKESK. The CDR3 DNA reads TGTGCCAGCAGCCAAGTTAGCGGCAATTACTACGAGCAGTACTTC. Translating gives CASSQVSGNYYEQYF. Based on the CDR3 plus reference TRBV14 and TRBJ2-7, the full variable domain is EAGVTQFPSHSVIEKGQTVTLRCDPISGHDNLYWYRRVMGKEIKFLLHFVKESKQDESGMPNNRFLAERTGGTYSTLKVQPAELEDSGVYFCASSQVSGNYYEQYFGPGTRLTVT.

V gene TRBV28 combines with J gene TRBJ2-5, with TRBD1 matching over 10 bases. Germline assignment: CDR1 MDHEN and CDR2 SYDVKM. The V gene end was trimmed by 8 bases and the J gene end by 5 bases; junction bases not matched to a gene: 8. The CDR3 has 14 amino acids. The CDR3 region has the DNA TGTGCCAGCCGAGAGGGACAGGGGTATGAGACCCAGTACTTC. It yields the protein CASREGQGYETQYF.

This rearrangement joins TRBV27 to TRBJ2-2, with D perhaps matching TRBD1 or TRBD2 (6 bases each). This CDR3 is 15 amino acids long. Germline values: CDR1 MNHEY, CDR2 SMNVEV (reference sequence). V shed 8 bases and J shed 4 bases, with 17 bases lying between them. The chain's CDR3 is CASGRPGAGTGELFF. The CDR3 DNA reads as TGTGCCAGCGGCCGACCGGGGGCGGGCACCGGGGAGCTGTTTTTT.

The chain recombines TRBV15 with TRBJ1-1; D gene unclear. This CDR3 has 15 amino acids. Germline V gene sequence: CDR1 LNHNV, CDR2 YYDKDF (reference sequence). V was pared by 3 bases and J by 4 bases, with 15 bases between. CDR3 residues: CATSSSLFEGTEAFF. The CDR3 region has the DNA TGTGCCACCAGCAGCTCCCTTTTTGAGGGCACTGAAGCTTTCTTT.

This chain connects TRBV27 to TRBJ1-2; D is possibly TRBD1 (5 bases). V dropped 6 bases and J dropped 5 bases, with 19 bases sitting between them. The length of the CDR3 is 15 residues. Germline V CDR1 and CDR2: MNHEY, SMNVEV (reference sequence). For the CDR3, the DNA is TGTGCCAGCAGCACAGGAGCAGGGCGGCAATATGGCTACACCTTC. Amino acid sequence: CASSTGAGRQYGYTF.